Listed here are 30 T cell receptor beta chains from one sample, sequenced in a study of blood T cell repertoires in COVID-19. Assay used: immunoSEQ multiplex PCR; TCRdb lists only in-frame clones, some missing. Of some 62,000 clones listed, roughly 80% were seen once; the top ten hold 20%. The sequencing input was peripheral blood. Receptor source: a woman aged 80 or over with active or convalescent COVID-19.

The chain uses TRBV25-1 and TRBJ2-6; possible D gene TRBD2, 7 bases. The CDR3 spans 18 residues. The germline V gene has CDR1 MGHDK and CDR2 SYGVNS. V dropped 2 bases and J dropped 4 bases, with 18 bases sitting between them. The CDR3 DNA follows: TGTGCCAGCAGTGAAGGGACTACAGGGACTTACGGGGCCAACGTCCTGACTTTC. It is translated as CASSEGTTGTYGANVLTF.

This chain joins TRBV5-4 and TRBJ2-1; 8 bases are a match to TRBD1. The CDR3 is made up of 17 amino acids. The ends lost 4 bases at V and 3 bases at J; junction bases unmatched: 12. Per germline, CDR1 SGHNT and CDR2 YYREEE (reference sequence). For the CDR3, the DNA is TGTGCCAGCAGCCGGGGGCAGGGGGCGTCCATCTACAATGAGCAGTTCTTC. As protein: CASSRGQGASIYNEQFF.

The CDR3 nucleotides are TGCGCCAGCAGCTTCACAGGGGCGGATAATTCACCCCTCCACTTT. This codes for CASSFTGADNSPLHF. The rearrangement uses TRBV5-1 and TRBJ1-6; 7 bases map to TRBD1. V shed 2 bases and J 5 bases; nucleotides not matched to a gene: 4. CDR3 length equals 15 residues. Germline V gives CDR1 SGHRS, CDR2 YFSETQ.

This chain joins TRBV2 and TRBJ1-6, with 10 bases fitting TRBD1. Germline values: CDR1 SNHLY, CDR2 FYNNEI. CDR3 length equals 17 residues. V dropped 6 bases and J dropped 1; count of bases not matched to a gene: 6. The CDR3 spells CASRRDRGRSYNSPLHF. CDR3 in DNA: TGTGCCAGCAGGCGGGACAGGGGTAGATCCTATAATTCACCCCTCCACTTT. Complete variable domain (other parts from reference TRBV2 and TRBJ1-6): EPEVTQTPSHQVTQMGQEVILRCVPISNHLYFYWYRQILGQKVEFLVSFYNNEISEKSEIFDDQFSVERPDGSNFTLKIRSTKLEDSAMYFCASRRDRGRSYNSPLHFGNGTRLTVT.

The gene calls are TRBV5-1 and TRBJ1-1, with 7 bases fitting TRBD1. V lost 4 bases to trimming and J lost 0 bases; unmatched junction nucleotides: 6. This CDR3 has 15 residues. Germline CDR1 and CDR2: SGHRS and YFSETQ. The CDR3 region is CASSITGVMNTEAFF. Written as DNA, the CDR3 is TGCGCCAGCAGCATTACAGGGGTCATGAACACTGAAGCTTTCTTT.

This chain connects TRBV13 to TRBJ2-3; 10 positions match TRBD2. Germline loops: CDR1 PRHDT, CDR2 FYEKMQ (reference sequence). The junction had 7 bases not matched to a gene; V was cut back by 5 bases and J by 2 bases. The CDR3 consists of 16 residues. The CDR3 is CASSPQRGGVTDTQYF. The CDR3 nucleotides are TGTGCCAGCAGCCCACAGCGGGGGGGAGTCACAGATACGCAGTATTTT.

The chain employs TRBV2 and TRBJ1-2, with unresolved D. The CDR3 covers 13 residues. Germline loops: CDR1 SNHLY, CDR2 FYNNEI. The germline V and J ends were trimmed by 6 bases and 4 bases, with 12 bases remaining between them. DNA of the CDR3: TGTGCCAGCAGAGCCCAGGAAACCTATGGCTACACCTTC. Translation gives CASRAQETYGYTF.

The V and J genes are TRBV6-5 and TRBJ1-5; tentatively, D is TRBD1 (5 bases). Per germline, CDR1 MNHEY and CDR2 SVGAGI. The CDR3 extends over 12 amino acids. DNA of the CDR3: TGTGACCTTCAGGGTGGCAATCAGCCCCAGCATTTT. As protein: CDLQGGNQPQHF.

V usage is TRBV12-5 and J usage is TRBJ2-2, with 10 bases identical to TRBD1. The CDR3 contains 16 residues. CDR1 is LGHNT, CDR2 FRNRAP, per germline. The V gene end was trimmed by 3 bases and the J gene end by 7 bases; junction bases not matched to a gene: 8. This CDR3 is CASGFGQGVSGGELFF. Here the CDR3 DNA reads TGTGCTAGTGGTTTTGGACAGGGGGTTTCGGGCGGGGAGCTGTTTTTT.

This clone was seen more than once but under ten times. The chain has TRBV10-3 and TRBJ1-1; 9 nucleotides match TRBD1. The CDR3 runs 12 residues. Germline V lookup: CDR1 ENHRY, CDR2 SYGVKD. Trimming removed 11 bases from V and 5 bases from J; junction bases left unmatched: 6. DNA for the CDR3: TGTGCCGCCGGACAGGGGCGGACTGAAGCTTTCTTT. As protein: CAAGQGRTEAFF.

The gene calls are TRBV19 and TRBJ2-7; 9 nucleotides agree with TRBD1. This CDR3 is built from 14 residues. J gave up 3 bases and V 5 bases, and 5 bases lay outside the gene matches. Germline CDR1 and CDR2: LNHDA and SQIVND (reference sequence). The CDR3 loop reads CASSPGGQGYEQYF. CDR3 coding DNA: TGTGCCAGTAGTCCGGGGGGACAGGGCTACGAGCAGTACTTC.

This clone was counted a single time. V and J are TRBV29-1 and TRBJ1-4; TRBD1 aligns across 10 bases. The CDR3 spans 13 residues. In germline, CDR1 is SQVTM, CDR2 ANQGSEA. The V and J ends lost 7 bases and 8 bases, in that order; junction bases with no gene match: 7. The CDR3 DNA is TGCAGCGGGTCGACAGGGGGCAAAGAAAAACTGTTTTTT. Its protein product is CSGSTGGKEKLFF.

The V gene is TRBV7-9, the J gene TRBJ1-1; D uncertain. V shed 3 bases and J shed 1 base, with 6 bases lying between them. The CDR3 spans 13 residues. Germline values: CDR1 SEHNR, CDR2 FQNEAQ (reference sequence). CDR3 bases: TGTGCCAGCAGCTTGGTGGCGAACACTGAAGCTTTCTTT. Protein product: CASSLVANTEAFF.

The V call is TRBV19, the J call TRBJ2-5; tentative D call: TRBD2 (6 bases). CDR3 length: 15 amino acids. Per germline, CDR1 LNHDA and CDR2 SQIVND (reference sequence). Trimming took 2 bases from V and 2 from J, leaving 12 bases between them. The CDR3 sequence: CASSISRTTQETQYF. The CDR3 coding sequence is TGTGCCAGTAGTATATCCCGGACTACGCAAGAGACCCAGTACTTC.

Of note for this clone: A junction boundary mismatches the germline segment, possibly from a read error. V gene TRBV6-1 combines with J gene TRBJ1-2; D gene ambiguous. Looked up from germline, CDR1 is MNHNS and CDR2 is SASEGT. The CDR3 length is 14 residues. The CDR3 DNA follows: TGTGCCAGCAGTGAGTATTCGGGTCTAGCTGAAGTGGACTTC. Protein: CASSEYSGLAEVDF.

The chain employs TRBV11-2 and TRBJ1-5, with D unresolved. The V end was cut by 0 bases, the J end by 7 bases, with 13 bases between. This CDR3 region has 15 residues. Looked up from germline, CDR1 is SGHAT and CDR2 is FQNNGV. CDR3 residues: CASSLDAGRRQPQHF. The CDR3 coding sequence is TGTGCCAGCAGCTTAGATGCAGGCAGGCGCCAGCCCCAGCATTTT.

This chain connects TRBV6-6 to TRBJ2-5; TRBD2 aligns across 11 bases. Germline CDR1 reads MNHNY; CDR2 reads SVGAGI (reference sequence). With 7 bases clipped from V and 14 bases from J, the junction kept 9 bases outside the gene matches. The CDR3 spans 12 residues. In DNA, the CDR3 is TGTGCCAGCAATACCCCTAGCGGGGGGATCTACTTC. Its translation: CASNTPSGGIYF.

This chain joins TRBV6-5 and TRBJ1-2; 7 nucleotides line up with TRBD1. Germline V gene sequence: CDR1 MNHEY, CDR2 SVGAGI. The CDR3 runs 14 residues. V shed 5 bases and J 2 bases; nucleotides not matched to a gene: 5. The CDR3 sequence: CASSPATGNYGYTF. CDR3 DNA sequence: TGTGCCAGCAGTCCTGCGACAGGGAACTATGGCTACACCTTC.

The rearrangement uses TRBV5-6 and TRBJ1-3; TRBD1 is a possible D gene (6 bases). The CDR3 consists of 15 residues. The germline V gene encodes CDR1 SGHDT and CDR2 YYEEEE. Trimming removed 9 bases from V and 0 bases from J, with 16 bases in between. The CDR3 reads CATKDRLSSGNTIYF. The CDR3 coding sequence is TGTGCCACCAAGGACAGACTGAGCTCTGGAAACACCATATATTTT.

V usage is TRBV6-5 and J usage is TRBJ1-2; D is uncertain. CDR1 and CDR2 (germline): MNHEY, SVGAGI. V lost 5 bases and J lost 7, with 20 bases in between. The CDR3 consists of 15 residues. CDR3 DNA sequence: TGTGCCAGCAGTCCGCTCTATGACATATTGCTTGGCTACACCTTC. Its translation: CASSPLYDILLGYTF.

J is TRBJ2-1 and V is TRBV5-5; 13 bases are a match to TRBD2. The V gene's germline CDR1 is SGHKS and CDR2 YYEKEE (reference sequence). J gave up 5 bases and V 4 bases, and 3 bases lay outside the gene matches. CDR3 length: 15 amino acids. The CDR3 DNA is TGTGCCAGCAGCGTGGGACTAGCGGGGAACAATGAGCAGTTCTTC. Protein product: CASSVGLAGNNEQFF. The full variable domain, with the rest looked up from reference TRBV5-5 and TRBJ2-1, is DAGVTQSPTHLIKTRGQQVTLRCSPISGHKSVSWYQQVLGQGPQFIFQYYEKEERGRGNFPDRFSARQFPNYSSELNVNALLLGDSALYLCASSVGLAGNNEQFFGPGTRLTVL.

The V gene is TRBV6-5, the J gene TRBJ2-7; 8 bases map to TRBD1. The CDR3 length is 12 residues. Germline V gene data show CDR1 as MNHEY and CDR2 as SVGAGI. J lost 2 bases, V lost 6 bases, and 0 bases had no gene match. The chain's CDR3 is CASRGQAYEQYF. CDR3 nucleotide sequence: TGTGCCAGCAGGGGACAGGCCTACGAGCAGTACTTC.

The chain is built from TRBV4-1 and TRBJ1-2; 8 nucleotides align to TRBD1. The CDR3 is 18 residues long. J was trimmed by 8 bases and V by 0 bases; bases with no gene match: 17. Per the germline V gene, CDR1 is MGHRA and CDR2 is YSYEKL. The CDR3 sequence is CASSQDGQGTGILKGYTF. The CDR3 bases are TGCGCCAGCAGCCAAGACGGGCAGGGGACAGGCATACTCAAAGGCTACACCTTC.

The chain couples TRBV7-9 to TRBJ1-1; 10 bases agree with TRBD1. This CDR3 is built from 16 residues. Germline V gene sequence: CDR1 SEHNR, CDR2 FQNEAQ (reference sequence). Trimming at V came to 3 bases and at J to 6 bases, leaving 10 bases not matched to a gene. The DNA for the CDR3 is TGTGCCAGCAGCTTCGGCCCGGGACAGGGGTCACCTGAAGCTTTCTTT. This sequence encodes CASSFGPGQGSPEAFF.

V usage is TRBV18 and J usage is TRBJ2-7; no clear D. Germline V gene lookup returns CDR1 KGHSH and CDR2 LQKENI. CDR3 size: 14 residues. Trimming shortened V by 2 bases and J by 2 bases, and 10 bases separated the two germline ends. The chain's CDR3 is CASSPSRGPYEQYF. The CDR3 DNA sequence: TGTGCCAGCTCACCATCACGCGGCCCCTACGAGCAGTACTTC.

The J gene is TRBJ2-3, the V gene TRBV5-1; no reliable D call. Germline V gene lookup returns CDR1 SGHRS and CDR2 YFSETQ. CDR3 length: 13 residues. Trimming shortened V by 6 bases and J by 0 bases, and 8 bases separated the two germline ends. CDR3: CASTKQSTDTQYF. The CDR3 coding sequence is TGCGCCAGCACCAAACAGAGCACAGATACGCAGTATTTT. Full variable domain (outside the CDR3, taken from reference TRBV5-1 and TRBJ2-3): KAGVTQTPRYLIKTRGQQVTLSCSPISGHRSVSWYQQTPGQGLQFLFEYFSETQRNKGNFPGRFSGRQFSNSRSEMNVSTLELGDSALYLCASTKQSTDTQYFGPGTRLTVL.

The table lists this clone with a count of one. V is TRBV5-1 and J is TRBJ1-2; D may be TRBD1 (5 bases). Trimming removed 4 bases from V and 4 bases from J, with 17 bases in between. Germline CDR1 is SGHRS and CDR2 is YFSETQ. The CDR3 loop spans 15 amino acids. DNA for the CDR3: TGCGCCAGCAGCCCAGGACAAGCACTAAGCTATGGCTACACCTTC. This gives the protein CASSPGQALSYGYTF.

The gene calls are TRBV11-2 and TRBJ2-7, with D perhaps matching TRBD1 (7 bases). Germline loops: CDR1 SGHAT, CDR2 FQNNGV. Trimming took off 1 base at V and 0 bases at J, with 19 bases between the two ends. CDR3 length: 18 amino acids. CDR3 sequence (DNA): TGTGCCAGCAGCTTAGCAGGGGGGACGTTAGTACACTCCTACGAGCAGTACTTC. Amino acids: CASSLAGGTLVHSYEQYF. Drawing the rest from reference TRBV11-2 and TRBJ2-7, the complete variable domain is EAGVAQSPRYKIIEKRQSVAFWCNPISGHATLYWYQQILGQGPKLLIQFQNNGVVDDSQLPKDRFSAERLKGVDSTLKIQPAKLEDSAVYLCASSLAGGTLVHSYEQYFGPGTRLTVT.

This chain connects TRBV3-1 (or the pseudogene TRBV3-2) to TRBJ2-5; D possibly corresponds to TRBD2 (7 bases). Trimming left V 0 bases short and J 9 bases short, with 14 bases between. The germline V gene encodes CDR1 LGHDT and CDR2 YNNKEL (reference sequence). The CDR3 spans 14 residues. The CDR3 sequence is CASSQDWGGAAQYF. For the CDR3, the DNA is TGTGCCAGCAGCCAAGATTGGGGGGGGGCAGCCCAGTACTTC.

This clone was counted once. This chain connects TRBV10-3 to TRBJ1-1; 9 bases agree with TRBD1. Germline values: CDR1 ENHRY, CDR2 SYGVKD. Trimming removed 10 bases from V and 4 bases from J; junction bases left unmatched: 4. The CDR3 length is 12 residues. The chain's CDR3 is CATVQGATEAFF. The CDR3 nucleotides are TGTGCCACCGTACAGGGGGCCACTGAAGCTTTCTTT.